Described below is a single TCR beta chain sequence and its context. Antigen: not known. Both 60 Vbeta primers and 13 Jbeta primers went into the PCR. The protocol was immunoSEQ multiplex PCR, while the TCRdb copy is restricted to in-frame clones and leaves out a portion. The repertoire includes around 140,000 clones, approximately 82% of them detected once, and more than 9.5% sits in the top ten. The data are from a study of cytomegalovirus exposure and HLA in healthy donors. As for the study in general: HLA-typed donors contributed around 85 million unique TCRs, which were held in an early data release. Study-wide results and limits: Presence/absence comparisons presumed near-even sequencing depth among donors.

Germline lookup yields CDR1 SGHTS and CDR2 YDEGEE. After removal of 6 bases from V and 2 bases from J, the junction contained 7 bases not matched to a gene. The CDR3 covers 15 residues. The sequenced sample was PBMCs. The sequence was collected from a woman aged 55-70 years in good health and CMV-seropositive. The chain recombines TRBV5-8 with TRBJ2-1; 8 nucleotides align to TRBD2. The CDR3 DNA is TGTGCCAGCATCGTTGAGGGACTAGCCTACAATGAGCAGTTCTTC. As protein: CASIVEGLAYNEQFF.